Below, 8 T cell receptor beta chains from the same sample are listed, as sequenced in a study of kidney transplant recipient with SARS-CoV-2 infection. TCRdb reprocessed the reads with MiXCR, giving one entry per CDR3 protein. The sample holds 200,000 to 300,000 distinct CDR3 sequences; around 30% are singletons and the top ten take roughly 7%. The sample consisted of a blood sample, taken at baseline and around day 120 from a kidney transplant recipient. The receptor set was obtained from a male patient between 25 and 39 years old who had COVID-19 and was a kidney transplant recipient. Some T cells may be provided by the graft donor.

This clonotype was recorded at least ten times. This chain joins TRBV16 and TRBJ1-2, with unresolved D. Germline assignment: CDR1 KGHSY and CDR2 FQNENV. The length of the CDR3 is 17 residues. Trimming removed 4 bases from V and 4 bases from J, with 22 bases in between. The CDR3 DNA reads TGTGCCAGCAGCCTTCTGACGGTCGTTAGAAAGACCTATGGCTACACCTTC. Protein sequence: CASSLLTVVRKTYGYTF.

This clonotype occurred many times. V usage is TRBV6-2 or TRBV6-3 and J usage is TRBJ2-1; TRBD2 agrees at 10 bases. The end of the DNA is better explained by TRBJ2-7, so the J call may be wrong. Germline V gives CDR1 MNHEY, CDR2 SVGEGT. This CDR3 comprises 18 residues. CDR3 region: CASSYRRTSGTSSYEQYV. The CDR3 DNA reads as TGTGCCAGCAGTTACCGCAGGACTAGCGGAACCTCCTCCTACGAGCAGTACGTC.

This clonotype was seen many times. The rearrangement joins TRBV7-9 to TRBJ2-5; no clear D gene. CDR1 and CDR2 from the germline V gene are SEHNR and FQNEAQ (reference sequence). The CDR3 loop spans 10 amino acids. Trimming removed 7 bases at V and 3 bases at J, with 3 bases between. The CDR3: CASTEETQYF. The CDR3 DNA sequence: TGTGCCAGCACCGAAGAGACCCAGTACTTC.

Many counts were recorded for this clonotype. The rearrangement joins TRBV25-1 to TRBJ2-1; 12 positions agree with TRBD2. The CDR3 length is 16 residues. From germline, CDR1 is MGHDK and CDR2 SYGVNS. After removal of 0 bases from V and 7 bases from J, the junction contained 4 bases not matched to a gene. CDR3 in amino acids: CASSEYGLAGRNEQFF. The CDR3, as DNA: TGTGCCAGCAGTGAATATGGACTAGCGGGGAGAAATGAGCAGTTCTTC.

Points on this clonotype: It may be a read error: a sequence one base away is much more abundant. The chain uses TRBV12-3 or TRBV12-4 and TRBJ1-6; no clear D. With 8 bases removed from V and 4 bases from J, the gap between germline ends came to 9 bases. The CDR3 runs to 13 residues. The chain's CDR3 is CASGRAYNSPLHF. The CDR3 nucleotides are TGTGCCAGCGGGCGGGCTTATAATTCACCCCTCCACTTT.

Many counts were recorded for this clonotype. The chain recombines TRBV7-9 with TRBJ2-6; D is uncertain. Between the trimmed V and J ends, which lost 6 bases and 1 base, there was a span of 4 bases. CDR1 and CDR2 (germline): SEHNR, FQNEAQ (reference sequence). The CDR3 totals 13 residues. The CDR3 DNA reads as TGTGCCAGCAGACTATCTGGGGCCAACGTCCTGACTTTC. It yields the protein CASRLSGANVLTF.

A note on this clonotype: This may come from a read error, since a much larger clone is one base off. The chain carries TRBV3-1 and TRBJ2-7; TRBD2 might be the D (5 bases). CDR1 is LGHDT and CDR2 is YNNKEL in the germline V gene (reference sequence). V lost 5 bases and J lost 10, with 30 bases in between. This CDR3 contains 17 residues. CDR3 in DNA: TGTGCCAGCAGCACAGCGGCTCCCATTTCTTTCTCTGAGGCCCAGTACTTC. Protein product: CASSTAAPISFSEAQYF.

This clonotype was recorded at least ten times. The V and J genes are TRBV20-1 and TRBJ2-1; D possibly corresponds to TRBD2 (6 bases). The length of the CDR3 is 18 residues. The ends were cut back, 0 bases at V and 0 bases at J, with 18 bases in the middle. Germline lookup yields CDR1 DFQATT and CDR2 SNEGSKA (reference sequence). The CDR3 DNA is TGCAGTGCTAGAGATACTAGCACGTCATTCAGCTCCTACAATGAGCAGTTCTTC. Translation: CSARDTSTSFSSYNEQFF.